Listed below are T cell receptor beta chains from one sample, sequenced in a study of blood T cell repertoires in COVID-19. Produced via immunoSEQ multiplex PCR; TCRdb's table is partial and in-frame only. The data show 150,000 to 200,000 clones, 84% seen once. The sample taken for sequencing was PBMCs or T cells enriched from blood (not recorded which). These receptor sequences come from a man aged 45-60 years who had recovered from COVID-19. Both conserved end residues are part of each CDR3. D genes are given only for firm matches. Clone size is shown for a subset of rows, as once, few, many or a class of expanded clone.

v_gene,j_gene,abundance,d_gene,CDR3aa,CDR3nt
TRBV29-1,TRBJ1-1,few,NA,CSVEDDGVSSRPNTEAFF,TGCAGCGTTGAAGATGACGGGGTTTCGTCACGCCCGAACACTGAAGCTTTCTTT
TRBV5-1,TRBJ2-4,once,TRBD2,CASSFLMTSGEVKNIQYF,TGCGCCAGCAGCTTCTTAATGACTAGCGGGGAAGTCAAAAACATTCAGTACTTC
TRBV30,TRBJ1-6,NA,TRBD1,CARRLGQTNSPLHF,TGTGCCCGCAGATTGGGACAGACTAATTCACCCCTCCACTTT
TRBV19,TRBJ2-1,NA,TRBD2,CASSIQGRNVRTSGDFNEQFF,TGTGCCAGTAGTATCCAGGGAAGGAATGTCAGGACTAGCGGGGATTTCAATGAGCAGTTCTTC
TRBV6-1,TRBJ1-2,once,NA,CASSEAGRAGMGVYGYTF,TGTGCCAGCAGTGAAGCGGGCCGGGCAGGGATGGGCGTCTATGGCTACACCTTC
TRBV5-6,TRBJ2-1,NA,TRBD2,CASSVPGTSGGHYNEQFF,TGTGCCAGCAGCGTGCCCGGGACTAGCGGGGGGCACTACAATGAGCAGTTCTTC
TRBV6-4,TRBJ1-2,few,TRBD1,CASSDTRTGGTGYTF,TGTGCCAGCAGTGACACCCGGACAGGGGGAACTGGCTACACCTTC
TRBV27,TRBJ1-2,NA,NA,CASSLRVGGQGYTF,TGTGCCAGCAGTTTACGGGTTGGAGGTCAAGGCTACACCTTC
TRBV5-1,TRBJ2-1,NA,TRBD2,CASSLYLAGDYNEQFF,TGCGCCAGCAGCTTGTATCTAGCGGGGGACTACAATGAGCAGTTCTTC
TRBV10-1,TRBJ1-2,few,NA,CASSPGTTYGYTF,TGCGCCAGCAGTCCCGGGACAACCTATGGCTACACCTTC
TRBV28,TRBJ1-2,NA,TRBD1,CASSSGQGYGYTF,TGTGCCAGCAGTTCGGGACAGGGCTATGGCTACACCTTC
TRBV28,TRBJ1-1,few,TRBD1,CASSSPWTGPLEAFF,TGTGCCAGCAGTTCACCCTGGACAGGGCCTCTTGAAGCTTTCTTT
TRBV30,TRBJ1-2,few,NA,CAWSLKSNYGYTF,TGTGCCTGGAGTTTGAAGAGTAACTATGGCTACACCTTC
TRBV14,TRBJ2-1,NA,TRBD2,CASSRAWTSGGLPYNEQFF,TGTGCCAGCAGCCGGGCCTGGACTAGCGGGGGGCTCCCCTACAATGAGCAGTTCTTC
TRBV6-5,TRBJ1-1,NA,NA,CASSRNTGTNTEAFF,TGTGCCAGCAGCCGTAATACAGGAACCAACACTGAAGCTTTCTTT
TRBV27,TRBJ2-5,NA,TRBD1,CASSLEPTGGETQYF,TGTGCCAGCAGTTTGGAGCCGACAGGGGGGGAGACCCAGTACTTC
TRBV5-4,TRBJ1-3,NA,TRBD1,CASSRQGGNTIYF,TGTGCCAGCAGCCGACAGGGTGGAAACACCATATATTTT
TRBV12-5,TRBJ2-7,NA,TRBD1,CASGTGQVGPDEQYF,TGTGCTAGTGGTACCGGACAGGTCGGTCCCGACGAGCAGTACTTC
TRBV3-1/TRBV3-2,TRBJ2-2,NA,TRBD1,CASSQRGDRGNTGELFF,TGTGCCAGCAGCCAACGTGGGGACAGGGGAAACACCGGGGAGCTGTTTTTT
TRBV30,TRBJ1-1,NA,NA,CAWRVENTEAFF,TGTGCCTGGAGGGTAGAGAACACTGAAGCTTTCTTT
TRBV10-2,TRBJ2-1,NA,TRBD2,CASSDLAGAVMMHNEQFF,TGCGCCAGCAGTGATCTAGCGGGGGCCGTCATGATGCACAATGAGCAGTTCTTC
TRBV30,TRBJ1-5,NA,NA,CAWGRTGTPNQPQHF,TGTGCCTGGGGACGAACCGGGACACCGAATCAGCCCCAGCATTTT
TRBV5-1,TRBJ2-7,NA,TRBD1,CASSQQGSLHEQYF,TGCGCCAGCAGCCAACAGGGGTCTTTACACGAGCAGTACTTC
TRBV6-1,TRBJ1-2,few,NA,CASSVAGRGLEGYTF,TGTGCCAGCAGTGTAGCCGGGCGGGGACTAGAGGGCTACACCTTC
TRBV10-3,TRBJ1-1,NA,NA,CAISESRGEAFF,TGTGCCATCAGTGAGTCGAGAGGAGAAGCTTTCTTT
TRBV12-3/TRBV12-4,TRBJ2-2,NA,TRBD1,CASRSGGGELFF,TGTGCCAGCAGATCAGGGGGCGGGGAGCTGTTTTTT
TRBV2,TRBJ1-2,NA,TRBD1,CASSEALYRGGEGYTF,TGTGCCAGCAGTGAAGCGCTATACAGGGGGGGAGAGGGCTACACCTTC
TRBV18,TRBJ2-5,NA,NA,CASSPMDVASIGETQYF,TGTGCCAGCTCCCCGATGGATGTGGCTAGTATCGGAGAGACCCAGTACTTC
TRBV6-5,TRBJ1-2,NA,NA,CASSYSIRANYGYTF,TGTGCCAGCAGTTACTCGATTAGAGCTAACTATGGCTACACCTTC
TRBV5-1,TRBJ2-1,NA,TRBD1,CASSLRGQGVYNEQFF,TGCGCCAGCAGCTTGAGGGGACAGGGGGTCTACAATGAGCAGTTCTTC
TRBV24-1,TRBJ2-7,NA,TRBD1,CATTRYRDRGPVGHEQYF,TGTGCCACCACCCGGTACCGGGACAGGGGGCCGGTCGGCCACGAGCAGTACTTC
TRBV28,TRBJ1-3,NA,NA,CASSPQGSSGNTIYF,TGTGCCAGCAGCCCACAGGGATCCTCTGGAAACACCATATATTTT
TRBV25-1,TRBJ2-5,NA,NA,CASMPPWRGREETQYF,TGTGCCAGCATGCCTCCCTGGCGGGGGCGGGAGGAGACCCAGTACTTC
TRBV30,TRBJ1-5,NA,NA,CAWKSQGQPQHF,TGTGCCTGGAAATCCCAGGGTCAGCCCCAGCATTTT
TRBV28,TRBJ1-5,NA,TRBD1,CASSSGQATLNQPQHF,TGTGCCAGCAGTTCGGGACAGGCGACGCTCAATCAGCCCCAGCATTTT
TRBV10-3,TRBJ1-1,NA,NA,CAISDGPGTEAFF,TGTGCCATCAGTGATGGCCCGGGCACTGAAGCTTTCTTT
TRBV12-5,TRBJ1-4,once,NA,CASGEDSSMYEKLFF,TGTGCTAGTGGTGAGGACAGTTCCATGTATGAAAAACTGTTTTTT
TRBV6-5,TRBJ1-2,NA,NA,CASSLLAGGHGYTF,TGTGCCAGCAGTCTCCTCGCGGGGGGGCATGGCTACACCTTC
TRBV19,TRBJ1-1,NA,NA,CASRQVGETNTEAFF,TGTGCCAGTAGGCAAGTCGGGGAGACTAACACTGAAGCTTTCTTT
TRBV2,TRBJ2-5,NA,TRBD1,CASSEDRGFQETQYF,TGTGCCAGCAGTGAGGACAGGGGATTCCAAGAGACCCAGTACTTC
TRBV6-5,TRBJ1-2,NA,TRBD1,CASSKTGGDDYTF,TGTGCCAGCAGTAAGACAGGGGGCGATGACTACACCTTC
TRBV3-1/TRBV3-2,TRBJ1-2,NA,NA,CASSQLTEGGYTF,TGTGCCAGCAGCCAACTAACAGAAGGAGGCTACACCTTC
TRBV3-1/TRBV3-2,TRBJ2-2,NA,TRBD2,CASSPRDRGGNGELFF,TGTGCCAGCAGCCCCAGAGACCGGGGGGGTAACGGGGAGCTGTTTTTT
TRBV18,TRBJ1-3,NA,NA,CASSPQSSGNTIYF,TGTGCCAGCTCACCACAGAGCTCTGGAAACACCATATATTTT
TRBV4-1,TRBJ2-5,NA,NA,CASSHGSEETQYF,TGCGCCAGCAGCCACGGGTCGGAAGAGACCCAGTACTTC
TRBV30,TRBJ2-5,NA,TRBD1,CAWSTGGAETQYF,TGTGCCTGGAGCACAGGGGGCGCGGAGACCCAGTACTTC
TRBV25-1,TRBJ1-2,NA,NA,CASSPFGGSGYTF,TGTGCCAGCAGTCCCTTTGGAGGGTCTGGCTACACCTTC
TRBV3-1/TRBV3-2,TRBJ1-2,NA,TRBD1,CASSPSTGSINGYTF,TGTGCCAGCAGCCCCTCGACAGGGAGTATCAATGGCTACACCTTC
TRBV6-6,TRBJ1-2,NA,TRBD1,CASTPSAGGDGYTF,TGTGCCAGCACCCCCTCGGCAGGGGGAGATGGCTACACCTTC
TRBV25-1,TRBJ1-3,NA,NA,CASSEAGLIGNTIYF,TGTGCCAGCAGTGAGGCAGGGCTTATTGGAAACACCATATATTTT
TRBV19,TRBJ1-5,once,NA,CASSGAQGNQPQHF,TGTGCCAGTAGTGGGGCCCAGGGGAATCAGCCCCAGCATTTT
TRBV2,TRBJ2-1,NA,NA,CASSERLEQFF,TGTGCCAGCAGTGAGAGGCTAGAGCAGTTCTTC
TRBV20-1,TRBJ1-3,few,NA,CSASYLNTIYF,TGCAGTGCTAGTTATTTAAACACCATATATTTT
TRBV15,TRBJ1-1,NA,NA,CATSRDLAVMNTEAFF,TGTGCCACCAGCAGAGATTTGGCGGTTATGAACACTGAAGCTTTCTTT
TRBV9,TRBJ2-3,NA,TRBD1,CASSPRMAGTGETDTQYF,TGTGCCAGCAGCCCAAGGATGGCCGGGACAGGGGAAACAGATACGCAGTATTTT
TRBV18,TRBJ2-3,NA,NA,CASPVPGATDTQYF,TGTGCCAGCCCAGTCCCGGGAGCCACAGATACGCAGTATTTT
TRBV3-1/TRBV3-2,TRBJ1-1,NA,NA,CASSQADTEAFF,TGTGCCAGCAGCCAAGCTGACACTGAAGCTTTCTTT